The 3 T cell receptor beta chains below come from one sample, sequenced in a study of shared clonotypes between healthy human individuals. The data were produced by immunoSEQ multiplex PCR, yet TCRdb's version contains in-frame clones alone and is incomplete. The data contain roughly 300,000 clones, around 86% of them seen just once; the ten biggest clones take up about 16%. Sequenced material: memory CD8+ T cells sorted from blood. Stated subset: CD45RO+ cells pooled with CCR7-negative TemRA cells. The receptor set was obtained from a man younger than 35 in good health.

The chain is built from TRBV7-9 and TRBJ2-2; 8 nucleotides line up with TRBD1. The ends lost 6 bases at V and 4 bases at J; junction bases unmatched: 7. The CDR3 has 15 residues. Germline values: CDR1 SEHNR, CDR2 FQNEAQ (reference sequence). The CDR3 coding sequence is TGTGCCAGCAGAAACCTACAGGGGGGCACCGGGGAGCTGTTTTTT. Translation: CASRNLQGGTGELFF.

The chain is built from TRBV30 and TRBJ2-2; D not resolved. V lost 2 bases, J lost 3 bases, and 10 bases lay in between. The CDR3 is made up of 14 amino acids. The V gene's germline CDR1 is GTSNPN and CDR2 SVGIG (reference sequence). CDR3 loop: CAWSHVSYTGELFF. The CDR3 coding sequence is TGTGCCTGGAGTCATGTAAGCTACACCGGGGAGCTGTTTTTT.

The chain is built from TRBV4-3 and TRBJ2-2, with D perhaps matching TRBD2 (5 bases). Germline CDR1 and CDR2: LGHNA and YSLEER. The length of the CDR3 is 16 residues. V gave up 0 bases and J gave up 6 bases, with 14 bases separating them. The CDR3 sequence: CASSQERGSLPGELFF. Written as DNA, the CDR3 is TGCGCCAGCAGCCAAGAAAGAGGGTCCCTGCCCGGGGAGCTGTTTTTT.